The 22 T cell receptor beta chains in this list originate from one sample, sequenced in a study of CD4 T cell repertoires and nickel. Each CDR3 protein is one row after TCRdb ran MiXCR on the RT-PCR reads. The table lists 150 or so distinct CDR3 sequences, just under 55% of them singletons, with 15% to 20% in the top ten. Sequences were obtained from CD4+ T cells from blood, not recorded whether cultured. These receptor sequences come from a human donor in a nickel allergy study, with or without nickel allergy (not recorded which). It is not recorded whether this sample comes from one donor or several.

The chain has TRBV7-9 and TRBJ2-5, with D hard to call. Looked up from germline, CDR1 is SEHNR and CDR2 is FQNEAQ (reference sequence). The CDR3 spans 12 residues. Between the trimmed V and J ends, which lost 3 bases and 5 bases, there was a span of 7 bases. The CDR3 sequence: CASSFVGETQYF. The CDR3 coding sequence is TGTGCCAGCAGCTTCGTGGGGGAGACCCAGTACTTC.

This clonotype has just a few counts. V usage is TRBV5-6 and J usage is TRBJ2-3, with D perhaps TRBD2 (6 bases). Between the trimmed V and J ends, which lost 2 bases and 1 base, there was a span of 8 bases. In germline, CDR1 is SGHDT, CDR2 YYEEEE. The length of the CDR3 is 14 residues. The CDR3 nucleotides read TGTGCCAGCAGCTTTCGCGGGGGCACAGATACGCAGTATTTT. It yields the protein CASSFRGGTDTQYF. Using reference TRBV5-6 and TRBJ2-3 for the parts outside the CDR3, the full variable domain is DAGVTQSPTHLIKTRGQQVTLRCSPKSGHDTVSWYQQALGQGPQFIFQYYEEEERQRGNFPDRFSGHQFPNYSSELNVNALLLGDSALYLCASSFRGGTDTQYFGPGTRLTVL.

This clonotype was found a few times. This sequence joins TRBV19 and TRBJ2-1, with TRBD1 as a possible D gene (6 bases). The V end was cut by 5 bases, the J end by 12 bases, with 11 bases between. The CDR3 consists of 11 residues. Germline V gene sequence: CDR1 LNHDA, CDR2 SQIVND (reference sequence). The CDR3 sequence is CASSAIGGQFF. The CDR3 region has the DNA TGTGCCAGTAGTGCAATAGGGGGGCAGTTCTTC.

Only a few counts were recorded for this clonotype. This chain links TRBV4-2 with TRBJ2-1, with D perhaps TRBD1 or TRBD2 (5 bases each). This CDR3 spans 14 amino acids. V shed 0 bases and J shed 8 bases, with 11 bases lying between them. Germline CDR1 and CDR2: LGHNA and YNFKEQ. The chain's CDR3 is CASSQDGRDHEQFF. The CDR3 region has the DNA TGTGCCAGCAGCCAAGATGGCAGGGACCATGAGCAGTTCTTC.

There are a few counts of this clonotype. The chain joins TRBV23-1 to TRBJ2-7, with 7 bases identical to TRBD1. TRBV23-1 is given ORF status, its function remaining uncertain. V lost 8 bases, J lost 0 bases, and 4 bases stayed unmatched. The CDR3 runs to 13 residues. Here the CDR3 reads CASPGQTSYEQYF. The CDR3 DNA follows: TGCGCCAGCCCGGGACAGACCTCCTACGAGCAGTACTTC.

The V call is TRBV7-9, the J call TRBJ2-3; 9 bases agree with TRBD2. Germline V lookup: CDR1 SEHNR, CDR2 FQNEAQ (reference sequence). This CDR3 is built from 15 residues. With V trimmed by 5 bases and J by 11 bases, 14 bases remained unmatched. The CDR3 nucleotides are TGTGCCAGCAGCCGGACTAGCGCCTCGGGGTTGAGGCAGTATTTT. The encoded protein is CASSRTSASGLRQYF.

The V gene is TRBV12-3 or TRBV12-4, the J gene TRBJ2-4; D not resolved. CDR3 length: 14 residues. V lost 4 bases and J lost 2, with 9 bases in between. The CDR3 coding sequence is TGTGCCAGCAGTTGGAGTCCTACCAAAAACATTCAGTACTTC. Translation: CASSWSPTKNIQYF.

The chain joins TRBV15 to TRBJ2-6; D perhaps matches TRBD2 (6 bases). Trimming shortened V by 3 bases and J by 3 bases, and 9 bases separated the two germline ends. The CDR3 contains 15 residues. The V gene's germline CDR1 is LNHNV and CDR2 YYDKDF (reference sequence). CDR3 nucleotides: TGTGCCACCAGCAGGGGGACTGTTGGGGCCAACGTCCTGACTTTC. This sequence encodes CATSRGTVGANVLTF.

Details on this clonotype: One junction end does not reproduce the germline sequence, and a read error may be involved. The CDR3 sequence is CASSSDSTGISPFIF. For the CDR3, the DNA is TGCGCCAGCAGCTCCGACTCCACAGGGATTTCGCCTTTCATCTTT. The V and J genes are TRBV5-1 and TRBJ1-1; D possibly corresponds to TRBD1 (6 bases). Germline V gives CDR1 SGHRS, CDR2 YFSETQ. The CDR3 runs to 15 residues. The whole variable domain, remainder taken from reference TRBV5-1 and TRBJ1-1, is KAGVTQTPRYLIKTRGQQVTLSCSPISGHRSVSWYQQTPGQGLQFLFEYFSETQRNKGNFPGRFSGRQFSNSRSEMNVSTLELGDSALYLCASSSDSTGISPFIFGQGTRLTVV.

This chain uses TRBV30 with TRBJ1-6, with 7 bases matching TRBD1. Looked up from germline, CDR1 is GTSNPN and CDR2 is SVGIG (reference sequence). The V segment lost 4 bases and the J segment 14 bases; nucleotides outside the gene matches: 11. The CDR3 consists of 13 residues. The CDR3 DNA follows: TGTGCCTGGACCAGGACAGGCTCAGGGGCCCTCCACTTT. Protein product: CAWTRTGSGALHF.

J is TRBJ1-6 and V is TRBV6-5; TRBD1 is a possible D gene (5 bases). Trimming cost V 2 bases and J 10 bases, with 18 bases left between them. The CDR3 is 16 residues long. The germline CDR1 and CDR2 sequences are MNHEY and SVGAGI. The CDR3 sequence: CASSYNRDSSASPLHF. In DNA form, the CDR3 reads TGTGCCAGCAGTTACAACCGGGACTCGTCCGCCTCACCCCTCCACTTT.

The V and J genes are TRBV30 and TRBJ1-6; no clear D. The CDR3 loop spans 12 amino acids. Looked up from germline, CDR1 is GTSNPN and CDR2 is SVGIG (reference sequence). Deletions cut 5 bases from V and 5 bases from J, with 7 bases between. In nucleotides, the CDR3 is TGTGCCTGGGAGAGGAATAATTCACCCCTCCACTTT. Translating gives CAWERNNSPLHF.

This chain links TRBV11-2 with TRBJ1-5; 12 bases are a match to TRBD1. V was clipped by 5 bases and J by 8 bases; unmatched bases: 10. The germline V gene encodes CDR1 SGHAT and CDR2 FQNNGV. The CDR3 contains 16 residues. The CDR3 DNA is TGTGCCAGCAGCAAAACCGGGACAGGGGGCCGTAAGCCCCAGCATTTT. This gives the protein CASSKTGTGGRKPQHF. Full variable domain (remainder filled in from reference TRBV11-2 and TRBJ1-5): EAGVAQSPRYKIIEKRQSVAFWCNPISGHATLYWYQQILGQGPKLLIQFQNNGVVDDSQLPKDRFSAERLKGVDSTLKIQPAKLEDSAVYLCASSKTGTGGRKPQHFGDGTRLSIL.

This chain links TRBV18 with TRBJ2-1, with D unresolved. This CDR3 has 13 residues. Germline values: CDR1 KGHSH, CDR2 LQKENI. With 2 bases removed from V and 9 bases from J, the gap between germline ends came to 11 bases. This CDR3 is CASSPFTRLEQFF. In DNA form, the CDR3 reads TGTGCCAGCTCACCATTTACCCGACTTGAGCAGTTCTTC.

This clonotype has just a few counts. This chain joins TRBV3-1 and TRBJ2-2; 14 bases agree with TRBD2. CDR3 size: 19 residues. Unmatched junction bases numbered 6, after V lost 3 bases and J lost 0 bases. CDR1 and CDR2 (germline): LGHDT, YNNKEL (reference sequence). The CDR3 reads CASSQGLAGVHPNTGELFF. CDR3 DNA sequence: TGTGCCAGCAGCCAGGGACTAGCGGGGGTGCACCCGAACACCGGGGAGCTGTTTTTT.

The chain uses TRBV20-1 and TRBJ2-7; the D gene is possibly TRBD1 (5 bases). The V gene lost 3 bases and the J gene lost 7 bases, with 13 bases spanning the gap. Germline-derived CDR1 and CDR2 are DFQATT and SNEGSKA (reference sequence). The length of the CDR3 is 12 residues. The CDR3: CSASIRVGEQYV. CDR3 coding DNA: TGCAGTGCTAGTATCAGGGTGGGAGAGCAGTACGTC.

The chain couples TRBV29-1 to TRBJ2-1; 12 bases agree with TRBD2. The V gene end was trimmed by 2 bases and the J gene end by 7 bases; junction bases not matched to a gene: 3. The CDR3 extends over 14 amino acids. Per the germline V gene, CDR1 is SQVTM and CDR2 is ANQGSEA. CDR3 in amino acids: CSVEYGLAGNEQFF. The CDR3 nucleotides are TGCAGCGTTGAATATGGACTAGCGGGAAATGAGCAGTTCTTC.

The chain carries TRBV5-1 and TRBJ2-3, with D uncertain. Trimming removed 0 bases from V and 1 base from J, with 9 bases in between. The CDR3 loop spans 15 amino acids. Germline V gene lookup returns CDR1 SGHRS and CDR2 YFSETQ. The CDR3 region is CASSLGPGRTDTQYF. The CDR3 nucleotides are TGCGCCAGCAGCTTGGGGCCGGGCCGCACAGATACGCAGTATTTT. The whole variable domain, filled in from reference TRBV5-1 and TRBJ2-3, reads KAGVTQTPRYLIKTRGQQVTLSCSPISGHRSVSWYQQTPGQGLQFLFEYFSETQRNKGNFPGRFSGRQFSNSRSEMNVSTLELGDSALYLCASSLGPGRTDTQYFGPGTRLTVL.

The chain links TRBV4-1 to TRBJ2-1; TRBD2 might be the D (6 bases). The CDR3 is 17 amino acids. The V end was cut by 7 bases, the J end by 3 bases, with 22 bases between. Germline V gene data show CDR1 as MGHRA and CDR2 as YSYEKL. The CDR3 region is CASTPLEGRANYNEQFF. The CDR3 bases are TGCGCCAGCACTCCCTTGGAGGGCAGGGCGAACTACAATGAGCAGTTCTTC.

The gene calls are TRBV29-1 and TRBJ2-5; 7 bases line up with TRBD2. The length of the CDR3 is 17 residues. Germline loops: CDR1 SQVTM, CDR2 ANQGSEA. Trimming at V came to 4 bases and at J to 2 bases, leaving 16 bases not matched to a gene. CDR3 nucleotide sequence: TGCAGCGTTGCGGGGGAGGGGACGATCTACCATCAAGAGACCCAGTACTTC. Translating it yields CSVAGEGTIYHQETQYF.

This clonotype came up a few times. The chain couples TRBV4-2 to TRBJ2-3, with 9 bases matching TRBD2. The CDR3 extends over 18 amino acids. Trimming removed 2 bases from V and 7 bases from J; junction bases left unmatched: 16. The germline CDR1 and CDR2 sequences are LGHNA and YNFKEQ. The CDR3 reads CASSQSPPGAGGPYTQYF. Here the CDR3 DNA reads TGTGCCAGCAGCCAATCCCCCCCGGGTGCGGGAGGGCCATATACGCAGTATTTT.

The CDR3 sequence is CASSLGLGGNQPQHF. The CDR3 nucleotides are TGTGCCAGCAGCTTGGGTTTGGGAGGCAATCAGCCCCAGCATTTT. The rearrangement uses TRBV7-9 and TRBJ1-5; D is ambiguous. The CDR3 is made up of 15 amino acids. In germline, CDR1 is SEHNR, CDR2 FQNEAQ (reference sequence). V was shortened by 3 bases and J by 2 bases, with 11 bases between the two germline ends.